This T cell receptor beta chain was retrieved from a study of STAT5B mutations in CD4+ large granular lymphocyte leukemia (dated by TCRdb to about 2022). For the wider study: Among healthy controls, the CDR3 'QG' motif was associated with a particular HLA allele. TCRbeta repertoires of CD4+ T-cell large granular lymphocyte leukemia patients were compared with those of healthy blood donors. The purity of purified fractions was confirmed by flow cytometry on FACSCanto II or FACSVerse to exceed 95% among lymphocytes. What the work shows at the level of the full study, not this receptor alone: CD4-sorted patient repertoires appeared more clonal than healthy CD4+ repertoires, and this difference persisted after removing the putative leukemic clones. Main leukemic clonotypes were private to each patient, although roughly 26% appeared at low frequency in other patients' non-leukemic repertoires. The data were not HLA-matched, and the higher clonality in CD4+ T-LGLL than in CD8+ T-LGLL could be due to the relatively small sample size.

Regarding this clone: Its specific antigen is unknown. Base-call qualities are not available, and no considerably larger clone is one nucleotide away.

Buffy coats from around 37 blood donors, supplied by the Finnish Red Cross blood service, were used as healthy controls. All TCR-sequenced material derived from peripheral blood: patient blood samples and healthy donor buffy coats. Ficoll-Hypaque gradient centrifugation was used to isolate peripheral blood mononuclear cells. Magnetic purification was used to isolate CD4+ cells from the buffy coats of the healthy controls. Genomic DNA was extracted using the Gentra Puregene Cell and Tissue kit, and a Qubit 2.0 fluorometer was used to quantify it. The immunoSEQ assay at survey resolution was used to sequence TCRbeta rearrangements from genomic DNA. Per the original workflow: In the TCR sequencing data, the lowest productive clonotype frequency that could be detected was 2.59 x 10-5. Only productive TCRbeta rearrangements, meaning sequences that were complete and in-frame, were kept for the analyses. The clonality of each sample was calculated as Simpson clonality in the immunoSEQ Analyzer version 3.0. Clones were grouped by frequency into very rare, small, medium, large (1-20%) or hyperexpanded (>20%) categories. Generation probabilities were estimated with OLGA 1.2.3, V-gene circos plots were made with VDJtools, specificities were looked up in VDJdb, and CDR3 motifs were identified with GLIPH. TCRdb took over this immuneACCESS table, retaining in-frame rearrangements with V and J assigned. Such tables are incomplete; in checked studies, under half of the missing clones stem from an unresolved V gene, and the remainder is unexplained. V, J and clone size are taken as reported in that table, and D and trimming were inferred from the DNA itself. This sample is represented by tens of thousands of clones; roughly 79% of them were singletons. The ten largest clones capture approximately 0.4% of the sample.

This sequence was found in a human donor in good health. Specimen: CD4+ T cells from blood buffy coats.

The CDR3 loop reads CASSLEQGAGNEQFF. In nucleotides, the sequence is TGTGCCAGCAGCTTAGAACAGGGGGCAGGAAATGAGCAGTTCTTC. Here the chain combines TRBV11-1 and TRBJ2-1; 9 of the junction bases match TRBD1. The germline V and J ends show losses of 1 base and 7 bases respectively, and no gene match explains 5 bases of the junction. The germline V gene (reference sequence) specifies SGHAT as CDR1 and FQDESV as CDR2. CDR3 length: 15 amino acids, cysteine to phenylalanine. The sequence is cut down to CDR3 DNA, 45 bases in frame from base 1. Extended through the reference TRBV11-1 and TRBJ2-1 proteins, this CDR3 yields the full variable domain: EAEVAQSPRYKITEKSQAVAFWCDPISGHATLYWYRQILGQGPELLVQFQDESVVDDSQLPKDRFSAERLKGVDSTLKIQPAELGDSAMYLCASSLEQGAGNEQFFGPGTRLTVL.